Given below is one TCR beta chain in context. Its antigen is currently unknown. This specimen comes from a study of OX40 agonist ivuxolimab in advanced cancers. Looking at the study overall: Dose-escalation subjects each had hepatocellular carcinoma, melanoma, renal cell or head and neck cancer. Under the entry rules, prior anti-PD-1, anti-PD-L1 or anti-CTLA-4 therapy was allowed, and approximately 40% had some. Findings and limits, study-wide: Expansion of clones was among the lowest in partial responders at 0.1-3.0 mg/kg.

CDR1 SGHNT and CDR2 YENEEA come from the germline V gene. The CDR3 is made up of 13 amino acids. Trimming cost V 6 bases and J 5 bases, with 11 bases left between them. TCRdb's table, derived via immunoSEQ multiplex PCR, lists solely in-frame clones and lacks some. In the table there are 57,000 or so clones, 92% of which are singletons. The source material was CD4+ or CD8+ T cells sorted from blood, sampled in a trial of the OX40 agonist ivuxolimab. The V call is TRBV11-3, the J call TRBJ2-1; no reliable D call. The source is an adult with an advanced solid tumor such as melanoma, head and neck, liver or kidney cancer. The CDR3 loop is CASSSILDNEQFF. In nucleotides, the CDR3 is TGTGCCAGCAGTTCCATATTAGACAATGAGCAGTTCTTC. The variable domain in full, with the rest retrieved from reference TRBV11-3 and TRBJ2-1, is EAGVVQSPRYKIIEKKQPVAFWCNPISGHNTLYWYLQNLGQGPELLIRYENEEAVDDSQLPKDRFSAERLKGVDSTLKIQPAELGDSAVYLCASSSILDNEQFFGPGTRLTVL.